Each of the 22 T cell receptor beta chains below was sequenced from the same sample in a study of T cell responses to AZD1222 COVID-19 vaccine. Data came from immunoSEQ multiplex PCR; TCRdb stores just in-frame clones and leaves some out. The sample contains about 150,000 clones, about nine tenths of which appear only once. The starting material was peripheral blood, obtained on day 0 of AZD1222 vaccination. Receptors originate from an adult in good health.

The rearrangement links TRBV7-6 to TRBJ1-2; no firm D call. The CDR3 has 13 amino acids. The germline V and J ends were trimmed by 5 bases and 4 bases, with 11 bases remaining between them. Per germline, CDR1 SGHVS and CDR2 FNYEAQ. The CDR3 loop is CASSGFTSYGYTF. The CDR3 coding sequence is TGTGCCAGCAGCGGGTTCACGAGCTATGGCTACACCTTC.

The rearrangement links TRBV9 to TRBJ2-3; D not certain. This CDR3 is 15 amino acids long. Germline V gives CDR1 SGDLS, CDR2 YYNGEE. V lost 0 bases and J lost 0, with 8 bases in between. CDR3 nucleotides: TGTGCCAGCAGCGTAGGCGTCCTAAGCACAGATACGCAGTATTTT. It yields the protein CASSVGVLSTDTQYF.

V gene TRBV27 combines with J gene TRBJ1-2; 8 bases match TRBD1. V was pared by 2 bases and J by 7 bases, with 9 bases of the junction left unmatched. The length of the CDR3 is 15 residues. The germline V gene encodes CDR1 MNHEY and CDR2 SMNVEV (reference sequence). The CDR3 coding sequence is TGTGCCAGCAGTTTAAGCCCTACAGGGGGAAGTGGCTACACCTTC. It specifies CASSLSPTGGSGYTF.

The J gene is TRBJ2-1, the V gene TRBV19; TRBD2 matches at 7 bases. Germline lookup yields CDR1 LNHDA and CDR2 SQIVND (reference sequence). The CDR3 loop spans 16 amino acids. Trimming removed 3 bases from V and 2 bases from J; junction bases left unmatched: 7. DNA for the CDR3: TGTGCCAGTAGTATTCCGGGAGGCCCTCCCTACAATGAGCAGTTCTTC. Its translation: CASSIPGGPPYNEQFF.

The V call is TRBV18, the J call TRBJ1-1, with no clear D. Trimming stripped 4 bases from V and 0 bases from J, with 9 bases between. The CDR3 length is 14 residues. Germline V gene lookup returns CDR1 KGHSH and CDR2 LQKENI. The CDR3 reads CASSRVGLNTEAFF. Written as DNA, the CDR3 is TGTGCCAGCTCACGGGTAGGGCTGAACACTGAAGCTTTCTTT.

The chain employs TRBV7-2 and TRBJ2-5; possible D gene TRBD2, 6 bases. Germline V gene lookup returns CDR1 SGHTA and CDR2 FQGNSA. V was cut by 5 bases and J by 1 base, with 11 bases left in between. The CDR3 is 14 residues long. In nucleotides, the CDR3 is TGTGCCAGCAGCGCGACGACTAGCCAAGAGACCCAGTACTTC. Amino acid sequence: CASSATTSQETQYF.

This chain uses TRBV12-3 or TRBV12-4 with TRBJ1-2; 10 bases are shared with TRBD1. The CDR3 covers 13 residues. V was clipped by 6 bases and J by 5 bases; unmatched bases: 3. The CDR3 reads CASSPDRGYGYTF. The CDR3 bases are TGTGCCAGCAGCCCGGACAGGGGGTATGGCTACACCTTC.

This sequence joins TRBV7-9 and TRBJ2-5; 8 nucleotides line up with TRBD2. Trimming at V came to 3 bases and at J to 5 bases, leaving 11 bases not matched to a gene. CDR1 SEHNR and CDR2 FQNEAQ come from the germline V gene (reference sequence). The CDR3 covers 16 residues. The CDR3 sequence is CASSFQGPPGGETQYF. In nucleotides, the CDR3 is TGTGCCAGCAGCTTCCAGGGACCGCCGGGGGGGGAGACCCAGTACTTC.

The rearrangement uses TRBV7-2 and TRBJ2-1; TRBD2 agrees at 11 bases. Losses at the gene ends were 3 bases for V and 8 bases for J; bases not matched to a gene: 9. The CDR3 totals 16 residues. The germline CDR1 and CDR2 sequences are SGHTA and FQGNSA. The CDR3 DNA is TGTGCCAGCAGCTTGGTTAGCGGGAGGGCCTCATATGAGCAGTTCTTC. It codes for CASSLVSGRASYEQFF.

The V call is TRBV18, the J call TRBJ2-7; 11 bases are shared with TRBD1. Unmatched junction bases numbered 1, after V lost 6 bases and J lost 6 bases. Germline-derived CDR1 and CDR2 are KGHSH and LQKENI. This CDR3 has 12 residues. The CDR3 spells CASSGTGGEQYF. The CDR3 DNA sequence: TGTGCCAGCTCGGGGACAGGGGGCGAGCAGTACTTC.

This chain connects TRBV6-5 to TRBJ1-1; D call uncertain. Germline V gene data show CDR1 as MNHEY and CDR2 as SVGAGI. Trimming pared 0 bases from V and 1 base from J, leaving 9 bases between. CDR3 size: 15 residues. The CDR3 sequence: CASSYSGSRNTEAFF. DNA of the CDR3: TGTGCCAGCAGTTACTCGGGCAGTCGGAACACTGAAGCTTTCTTT.

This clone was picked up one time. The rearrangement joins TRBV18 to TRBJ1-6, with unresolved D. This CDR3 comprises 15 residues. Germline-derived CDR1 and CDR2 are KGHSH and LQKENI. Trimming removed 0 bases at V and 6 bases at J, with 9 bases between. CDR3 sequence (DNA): TGTGCCAGCTCACCACCGGGAAAAATTAATTCACCCCTCCACTTT. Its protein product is CASSPPGKINSPLHF.

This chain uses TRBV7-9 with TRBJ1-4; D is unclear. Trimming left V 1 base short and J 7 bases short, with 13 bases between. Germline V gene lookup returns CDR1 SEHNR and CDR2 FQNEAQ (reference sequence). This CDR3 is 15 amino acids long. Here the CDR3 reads CASSLEAGGREKLFF. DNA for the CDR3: TGTGCCAGCAGCTTAGAGGCAGGAGGGCGTGAAAAACTGTTTTTT. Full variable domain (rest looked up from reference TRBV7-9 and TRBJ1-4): DTGVSQNPRHKITKRGQNVTFRCDPISEHNRLYWYRQTLGQGPEFLTYFQNEAQLEKSRLLSDRFSAERPKGSFSTLEIQRTEQGDSAMYLCASSLEAGGREKLFFGSGTQLSVL.

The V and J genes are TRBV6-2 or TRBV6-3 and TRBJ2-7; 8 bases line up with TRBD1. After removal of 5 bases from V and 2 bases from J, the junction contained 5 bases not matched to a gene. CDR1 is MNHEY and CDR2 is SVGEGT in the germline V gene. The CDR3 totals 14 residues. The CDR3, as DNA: TGTGCCAGCAGTCAGGGGGCTAGCGCCTACGAGCAGTACTTC. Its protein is CASSQGASAYEQYF.

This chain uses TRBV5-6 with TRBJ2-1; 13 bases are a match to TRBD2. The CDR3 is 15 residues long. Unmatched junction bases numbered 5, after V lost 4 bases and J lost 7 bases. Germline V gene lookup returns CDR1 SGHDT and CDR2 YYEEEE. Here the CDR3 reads CASSQRLAGGNEQFF. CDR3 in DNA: TGTGCCAGCAGCCAGAGACTAGCGGGAGGAAATGAGCAGTTCTTC.

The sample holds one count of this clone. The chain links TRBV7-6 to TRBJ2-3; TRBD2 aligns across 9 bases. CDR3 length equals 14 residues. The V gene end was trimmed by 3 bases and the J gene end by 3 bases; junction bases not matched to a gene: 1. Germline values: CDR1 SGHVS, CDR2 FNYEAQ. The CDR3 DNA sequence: TGTGCCAGCAGCTTGACTAGCGGTACAGATACGCAGTATTTT. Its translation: CASSLTSGTDTQYF.

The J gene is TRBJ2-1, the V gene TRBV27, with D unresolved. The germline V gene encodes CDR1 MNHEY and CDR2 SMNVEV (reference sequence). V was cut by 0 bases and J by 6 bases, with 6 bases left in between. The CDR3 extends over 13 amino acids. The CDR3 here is CASSLSSGNEQFF. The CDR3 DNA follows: TGTGCCAGCAGTTTATCAAGTGGCAATGAGCAGTTCTTC.

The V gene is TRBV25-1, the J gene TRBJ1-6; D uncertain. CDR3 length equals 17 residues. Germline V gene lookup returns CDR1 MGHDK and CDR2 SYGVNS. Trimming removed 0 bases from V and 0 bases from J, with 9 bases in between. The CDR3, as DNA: TGTGCCAGCAGTGAATATCGGTACCCCTCCTATAATTCACCCCTCCACTTT. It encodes CASSEYRYPSYNSPLHF.

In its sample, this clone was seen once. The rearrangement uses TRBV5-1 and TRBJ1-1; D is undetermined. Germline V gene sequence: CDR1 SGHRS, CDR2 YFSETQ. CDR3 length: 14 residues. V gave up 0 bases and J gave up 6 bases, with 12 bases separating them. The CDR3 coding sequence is TGCGCCAGCAGCTTGGTCGTAGTTGGATCTGAAGCTTTCTTT. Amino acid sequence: CASSLVVVGSEAFF.

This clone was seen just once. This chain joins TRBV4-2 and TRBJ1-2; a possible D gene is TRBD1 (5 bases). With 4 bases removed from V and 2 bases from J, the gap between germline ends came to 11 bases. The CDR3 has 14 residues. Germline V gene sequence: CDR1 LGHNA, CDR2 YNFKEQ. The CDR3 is CASSPETVNYGYTF. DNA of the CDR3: TGTGCCAGCAGCCCCGAGACAGTGAACTATGGCTACACCTTC.

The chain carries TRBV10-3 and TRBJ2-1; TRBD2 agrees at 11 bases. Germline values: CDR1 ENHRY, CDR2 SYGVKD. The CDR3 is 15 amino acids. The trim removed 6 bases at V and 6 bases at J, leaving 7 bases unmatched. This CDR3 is CAIRISGRDSNEQFF. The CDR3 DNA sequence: TGTGCCATCAGAATTAGCGGGAGGGATTCCAATGAGCAGTTCTTC.

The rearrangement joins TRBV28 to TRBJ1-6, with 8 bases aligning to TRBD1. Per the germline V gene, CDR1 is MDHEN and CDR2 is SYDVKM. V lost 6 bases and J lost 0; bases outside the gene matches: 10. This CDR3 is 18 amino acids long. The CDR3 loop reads CASRHRTGKNSYNSPLHF. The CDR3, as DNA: TGTGCCAGCAGGCACCGGACAGGGAAAAACTCCTATAATTCACCCCTCCACTTT.